The entry below describes one T cell receptor beta chain. The data were obtained in a study of PD-L1 blockade in urothelial cancer. Study-level information: Atezolizumab (1,200 mg intravenously every 3 weeks) began around 2014 for patients. Researchers looked at the blood 3 weeks (second dose) and 6 weeks after treatment began. Each blood sample yielded a median of about 150,000 T cells.

Documented time point: pretreatment peripheral blood. Patients each gave 1 to 8 samples, pretreatment and on-treatment. This table comes from immunoSEQ multiplex PCR, and its TCRdb copy is limited to in-frame clones, with some not included. The data hold tens of thousands of clones, with 85% to 90% observed a single time. The germline V and J ends were trimmed by 4 bases and 0 bases, with 6 bases remaining between them. The CDR3 totals 13 residues. The germline V gene has CDR1 ENHRY and CDR2 SYGVKD. The receptor's source is a man between 60 and 70 years old with urothelial cancer. The sample in question was PBMCs, obtained around atezolizumab (anti-PD-L1) treatment. The rearrangement joins TRBV10-3 to TRBJ2-5; the D gene is possibly TRBD2 (5 bases). The CDR3 spells CAISGADQETQYF. In nucleotides, the CDR3 is TGTGCCATCAGTGGAGCGGACCAAGAGACCCAGTACTTC.